This T cell receptor beta chain was identified during a study of T-cell memory formation after mild COVID-19. Overall study: For the most part, TCR clusters were specific to one donor. Study results and limitations: Researchers could not confirm that second-wave clones peaking on day 37 targeted SARS-CoV-2. Contracting clones, day 15 to 85, had balanced CD4/CD8, and later expanders favored CD4+.

This clonotype was seen at least ten times. Its matching antigen is unknown. CDR1 and CDR2 from the germline V gene are SGHAT and FQNNGV. There are 16 residues in the CDR3. V dropped 4 bases and J dropped 4; count of bases not matched to a gene: 8. MiXCR, applied by TCRdb to the 5' RACE reads, yields one record per CDR3 protein. Among roughly 410,000 distinct CDR3 sequences listed, around 24% were seen once. The source is an adult woman who had mild COVID-19 (a few samples of this study predate the infection). Cell type and time point are not known. The source material was PBMCs or a T cell subset sorted from them (not recorded which). This sequence joins TRBV11-2 and TRBJ2-2; 8 bases are a match to TRBD2. Here the CDR3 reads CASSWQAGGTTGELFF. DNA of the CDR3: TGTGCCAGCAGCTGGCAGGCGGGAGGCACCACCGGGGAGCTGTTTTTT.